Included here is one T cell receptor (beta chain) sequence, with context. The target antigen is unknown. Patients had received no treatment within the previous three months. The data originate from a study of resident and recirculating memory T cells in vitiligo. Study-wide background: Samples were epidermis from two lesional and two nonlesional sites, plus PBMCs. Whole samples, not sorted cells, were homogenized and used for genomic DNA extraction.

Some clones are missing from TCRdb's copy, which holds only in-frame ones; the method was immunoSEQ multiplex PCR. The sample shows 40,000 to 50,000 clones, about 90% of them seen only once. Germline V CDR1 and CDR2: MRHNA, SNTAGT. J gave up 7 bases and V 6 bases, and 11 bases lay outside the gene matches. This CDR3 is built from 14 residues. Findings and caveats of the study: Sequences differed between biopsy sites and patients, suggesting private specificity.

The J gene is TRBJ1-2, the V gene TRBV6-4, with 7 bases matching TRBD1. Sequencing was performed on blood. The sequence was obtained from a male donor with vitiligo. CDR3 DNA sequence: TGTGCCAGCAGGATTCAGGGACAGAAAACTGGCTACACCTTC. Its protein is CASRIQGQKTGYTF.